Included here is one T cell receptor (beta chain) sequence, with context. At the DNA level, this CDR3 is encoded by other sequences in the same sample as well. CD8 cells regarded as naive lacked CD45RO, were positively chosen for CCR7, and omitted terminally differentiated effector memory CD45RA+ cells. The record originates from a study of shared clonotypes between healthy human individuals. Study in general: A couple of female and three male donors aged 18 to 49 were enrolled. The plates for each donor numbered three CD4 naive, three CD4 memory, two CD8 naive and one CD8 memory.

V was trimmed by 0 bases and J by 0 bases, leaving 9 bases between them. Germline lookup yields CDR1 MNHNY and CDR2 SVGAGI (reference sequence). The CDR3 has 15 residues. Once extracted for a subset, genomic DNA was divided evenly among several immunoSEQ plates. Per sorted-subset replicate PCR, input was approximately 200 ng DNA, representing some 30,000 T cell genomes. Repertoires were generated with immunoSEQ multiplex PCR, while TCRdb's copy carries only in-frame clones and drops some. The table has around 1,900,000 clones, around 93% seen once; the top ten hold around 1.7%. The sequence derives from a man between 18 and 35 years old in good health. Some clones in this sample may be carry-over from other donors' samples. The sequencing sample was made of naive CD8+ T cells from PBMCs. This sequence joins TRBV6-6 and TRBJ2-7, with a weak D call TRBD2 (5 bases). The CDR3 here is CASSYSDSSSYEQYF. The CDR3 DNA reads as TGTGCCAGCAGTTACTCGGACTCAAGCTCCTACGAGCAGTACTTC.